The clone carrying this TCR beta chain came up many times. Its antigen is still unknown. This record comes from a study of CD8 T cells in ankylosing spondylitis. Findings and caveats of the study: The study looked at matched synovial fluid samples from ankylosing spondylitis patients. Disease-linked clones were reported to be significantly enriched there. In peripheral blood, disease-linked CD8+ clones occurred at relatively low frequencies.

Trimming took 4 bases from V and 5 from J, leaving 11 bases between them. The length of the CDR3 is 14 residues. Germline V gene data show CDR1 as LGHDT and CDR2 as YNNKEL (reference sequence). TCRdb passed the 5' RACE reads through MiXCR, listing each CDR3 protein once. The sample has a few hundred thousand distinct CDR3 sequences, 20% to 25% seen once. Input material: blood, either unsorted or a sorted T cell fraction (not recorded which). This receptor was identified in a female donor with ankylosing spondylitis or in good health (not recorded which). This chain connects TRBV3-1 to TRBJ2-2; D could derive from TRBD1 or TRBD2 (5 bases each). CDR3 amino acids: CASSRDLTTGELFF. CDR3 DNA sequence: TGTGCCAGCAGCCGGGACCTTACAACCGGGGAGCTGTTTTTT.